Below, 18 T cell receptor beta chains from the same sample are listed, as sequenced in a study of neurological immune-mediated disorders (dated by TCRdb to between 2017 and 2020). Receptors were amplified or captured by 5' RACE. The sequencer listed for this sample is Illumina HiSeq 2500. The public reads were reanalyzed by TCRdb: fastp trimming at Q25, MiXCR alignment, in-frame beta chains only. Merged by CDR3 protein, the rows form single entries marked with the most common genes and DNA. The sample table contains more than 35,000 distinct CDR3 sequences; only one count was recorded for about a tenth of them. The biggest ten clones account for 6.6% of the sample. Material for sequencing was PBMCs. These receptors were taken from a woman aged 25 to 39 with HTLV-1-associated myelopathy (HAM/TSP).

This clonotype was seen ten or more times. V is TRBV20-1 and J is TRBJ1-1; D gene unclear. The germline V gene encodes CDR1 DFQATT and CDR2 SNEGSKA (reference sequence). The CDR3 loop spans 14 amino acids. The V gene lost 3 bases and the J gene lost 8 bases, with 19 bases spanning the gap. CDR3 in amino acids: CSASSIKGVLEAFF. The CDR3 bases are TGCAGTGCTAGTTCTATCAAGGGTGTGTTGGAAGCTTTCTTT.

The sample holds many counts of this clonotype. CDR3 DNA sequence: TGTGCCACCAGTGATACTGAACAGCAGTTCTTC. Amino acids: CATSDTEQQFF. The chain links TRBV24-1 to TRBJ2-1; D is unclear. Deletions cut 3 bases from V and 11 bases from J, with 7 bases between. The CDR3 is 11 residues long. Germline-derived CDR1 and CDR2 are KGHDR and SFDVKD.

This clonotype was found many times. The rearrangement uses TRBV3-1 and TRBJ2-3; 11 bases align to TRBD2. The CDR3 has 17 amino acids. Per the germline V gene, CDR1 is LGHDT and CDR2 is YNNKEL (reference sequence). J gave up 8 bases and V 5 bases, and 15 bases lay outside the gene matches. The CDR3 nucleotides read TGTGCCAGCAGCTCCCCCTCGACTAGCGGGGTTAGTGGTACGCAGTATTTT. This sequence encodes CASSSPSTSGVSGTQYF.

In this sample, this clonotype turned up many times. The chain is built from TRBV5-1 and TRBJ2-1; D not certain. This CDR3 has 13 amino acids. The germline V gene has CDR1 SGHRS and CDR2 YFSETQ. The V and J ends lost 2 bases and 5 bases respectively, with 8 bases between them. DNA of the CDR3: TGCGCCAGCAGCTTTTATATGGACAATGAGCAGTTCTTC. This encodes CASSFYMDNEQFF.

This clonotype was recorded many times. The rearrangement links TRBV5-1 to TRBJ2-5; the match to TRBD2 covers 9 bases. V dropped 0 bases and J dropped 4; count of bases not matched to a gene: 4. CDR1 and CDR2 from the germline V gene are SGHRS and YFSETQ. The CDR3 consists of 15 residues. CDR3 in DNA: TGCGCCAGCAGCTTGGCATGGACTAGCGCAGAGACCCAGTACTTC. Translation: CASSLAWTSAETQYF. The full variable domain, with the rest looked up from reference TRBV5-1 and TRBJ2-5, is KAGVTQTPRYLIKTRGQQVTLSCSPISGHRSVSWYQQTPGQGLQFLFEYFSETQRNKGNFPGRFSGRQFSNSRSEMNVSTLELGDSALYLCASSLAWTSAETQYFGPGTRLLVL.

There are many counts of this clonotype. The CDR3 here is CASSLYWGEGTDTQYF. In DNA form, the CDR3 reads TGCGCCAGCAGCTTGTATTGGGGAGAGGGCACAGATACGCAGTATTTT. The chain employs TRBV5-1 and TRBJ2-3; a weak D match, TRBD2 (5 bases). V was pared by 1 base and J by 1 base, with 13 bases between. This CDR3 has 16 residues. The V gene's germline CDR1 is SGHRS and CDR2 YFSETQ.

This clonotype was counted between two and nine times. This rearrangement joins TRBV9 to TRBJ2-5; 7 bases map to TRBD1. CDR3 length equals 16 residues. CDR1 SGDLS and CDR2 YYNGEE come from the germline V gene. Trimming removed 3 bases from V and 2 bases from J; junction bases left unmatched: 10. The CDR3 region is CASSARQGTAQETQYF. CDR3 bases: TGTGCCAGCAGCGCCCGACAGGGAACCGCTCAAGAGACCCAGTACTTC.

This clonotype is medium-sized within its sample. The rearrangement links TRBV29-1 to TRBJ2-1; D is uncertain. CDR3 length: 15 residues. Germline lookup yields CDR1 SQVTM and CDR2 ANQGSEA. Trimming took off 8 bases at V and 2 bases at J, with 19 bases between the two ends. CDR3 bases: TGCAGCCCCAACCAATGGGCGGCAGCCTACAATGAGCAGTTCTTC. This translates into CSPNQWAAAYNEQFF.

The chain is built from TRBV20-1 and TRBJ1-6; D gene uncertain. V lost 0 bases, J lost 0 bases, and 12 bases lay in between. CDR1 is DFQATT, CDR2 SNEGSKA, per germline (reference sequence). The CDR3 has 17 amino acids. The CDR3 DNA follows: TGCAGTGCTAGAGATTTCGGGCAGAGCTCCTATAATTCACCCCTCCACTTT. Translation: CSARDFGQSSYNSPLHF.

The table lists this clonotype with many counts. This chain links TRBV5-1 with TRBJ1-1; D gene ambiguous. Germline CDR1 is SGHRS and CDR2 is YFSETQ. V was clipped by 0 bases and J by 1 base, with 4 bases between them. This CDR3 has 13 amino acids. CDR3 coding DNA: TGCGCCAGCAGCTTGGGGGCGAACACTGAAGCTTTCTTT. Protein: CASSLGANTEAFF.

This clonotype was counted many times. The chain links TRBV20-1 to TRBJ1-1; no firm D call. Trimming left V 2 bases short and J 0 bases short, with 1 base between. The germline V gene has CDR1 DFQATT and CDR2 SNEGSKA (reference sequence). The CDR3 sequence is 11 residues long. The CDR3 loop is CSARLNTEAFF. CDR3 nucleotide sequence: TGCAGTGCTAGATTGAACACTGAAGCTTTCTTT.

This clonotype occurred a few times. The rearrangement uses TRBV7-2 and TRBJ2-1; 7 bases are a match to TRBD2. The CDR3 is made up of 14 amino acids. Trimming cost V 2 bases and J 9 bases; bases outside gene matches: 7. Germline CDR1 is SGHTA and CDR2 is FQGNSA. This CDR3 is CASSLMAGEFEQFF. Here the CDR3 DNA reads TGTGCCAGCAGCTTAATGGCGGGAGAGTTTGAGCAGTTCTTC.

This clonotype was seen at least ten times. The chain has TRBV10-2 and TRBJ2-7; perhaps TRBD2 as D (5 bases). The CDR3 loop spans 12 amino acids. V dropped 7 bases and J dropped 6 bases, with 13 bases sitting between them. Germline V lookup: CDR1 WSHSY, CDR2 SAAADI. CDR3 nucleotide sequence: TGCGCCAGCACGAGGGCTGGCCTCGAGCAGTACTTC. Encoded protein: CASTRAGLEQYF.

This clonotype was counted many times. The chain has TRBV7-9 and TRBJ1-1; D remains ambiguous. Trimming shortened V by 5 bases and J by 1 base, and 17 bases separated the two germline ends. CDR1 is SEHNR, CDR2 FQNEAQ, per germline (reference sequence). The CDR3 is made up of 16 amino acids. The CDR3 sequence is CASSEGPIGRNTEAFF. CDR3 nucleotides: TGTGCCAGCAGCGAAGGACCCATCGGCCGGAACACTGAAGCTTTCTTT.

In its sample, this clonotype was seen many times. This chain uses TRBV14 with TRBJ1-1, with D uncertain. Trimming removed 3 bases at V and 4 bases at J, with 6 bases between. The CDR3 sequence is 12 residues long. Germline V lookup: CDR1 SGHDN, CDR2 FVKESK. The CDR3 DNA sequence: TGTGCCAGCAGCCACCGGTCCACTGAAGCTTTCTTT. Its protein product is CASSHRSTEAFF.

Ten or more counts support this clonotype. The V gene is TRBV27, the J gene TRBJ2-3, with 11 positions matching TRBD2. Trimming removed 5 bases from V and 5 bases from J; junction bases left unmatched: 12. Germline CDR1 is MNHEY and CDR2 is SMNVEV (reference sequence). The length of the CDR3 is 17 residues. The CDR3 protein is CASSLHIAGGRQDTQYF. CDR3 in DNA: TGTGCCAGCAGTCTACACATAGCGGGGGGGCGGCAAGATACGCAGTATTTT.

In this sample, this clonotype turned up many times. The rearrangement uses TRBV29-1 and TRBJ2-3, with 14 nucleotides matching TRBD2. Germline V gene sequence: CDR1 SQVTM, CDR2 ANQGSEA. J gave up 2 bases and V 3 bases, and 4 bases lay outside the gene matches. This CDR3 has 16 amino acids. The CDR3 DNA follows: TGCAGCGTTGATAGGACTAGCGGGGGGTCCACAGATACGCAGTATTTT. This translates into CSVDRTSGGSTDTQYF.

The V and J genes are TRBV10-1 and TRBJ2-2; a possible D gene is TRBD2 (5 bases). The CDR3 has 15 residues. Germline-derived CDR1 and CDR2 are WNHNN and SYGVQD (reference sequence). The V end lost 9 bases, the J end lost 0 bases, and 14 bases lay between the germline ends. The CDR3 is CARSPSGANTGELFF. The CDR3 DNA sequence: TGCGCCAGAAGTCCCAGCGGTGCGAACACCGGGGAGCTGTTTTTT.